Shown below are 14 T cell receptor beta chains from a single sample sequenced in a study of shared clonotypes between healthy human individuals. Terminally differentiated effector memory CD45RA+ cells were excluded by CCR7 positive selection of CD45RO-negative cells. The repertoire was sequenced with immunoSEQ multiplex PCR; TCRdb's copy has only in-frame clones and lacks some. The sample has roughly 890,000 clones, over 90% seen once. Sequenced input: naive CD8+ T cells sorted from blood. The receptors come from a man younger than 40 in good health.

The chain carries TRBV7-9 and TRBJ2-2; D perhaps matches TRBD1 (6 bases). With 5 bases removed from V and 7 bases from J, the gap between germline ends came to 20 bases. Germline CDR1 reads SEHNR; CDR2 reads FQNEAQ (reference sequence). CDR3 length: 16 residues. Here the CDR3 reads CASSPRDTPVIGELFF. The CDR3 region has the DNA TGTGCCAGCAGCCCTCGGGACACGCCTGTTATCGGGGAGCTGTTTTTT.

The chain links TRBV6-1 to TRBJ1-5; no clear D. CDR1 is MNHNS, CDR2 SASEGT, per germline. V gave up 2 bases and J gave up 3 bases, with 5 bases separating them. CDR3 size: 13 residues. The CDR3, as DNA: TGTGCCAGCAGTGAAAGCAACAATCAGCCCCAGCATTTT. Translated: CASSESNNQPQHF.

This chain uses TRBV2 with TRBJ2-3, with 10 bases aligning to TRBD1. The CDR3 has 17 amino acids. Germline CDR1 reads SNHLY; CDR2 reads FYNNEI. Trimming at V came to 4 bases and at J to 1 base, leaving 8 bases not matched to a gene. CDR3 sequence reads: CASSATPGTGGTDTQYF. CDR3 in DNA: TGTGCCAGCAGTGCTACCCCAGGGACAGGGGGCACAGATACGCAGTATTTT.

This chain uses TRBV4-3 with TRBJ2-1; possible D gene TRBD2, 5 bases. The V gene's germline CDR1 is LGHNA and CDR2 YSLEER. The CDR3 spans 14 residues. With 0 bases removed from V and 7 bases from J, the gap between germline ends came to 10 bases. For the CDR3, the DNA is TGCGCCAGCAGCCAAGATAGGACGGGGAATGAGCAGTTCTTC. This codes for CASSQDRTGNEQFF.

This chain uses TRBV4-1 with TRBJ1-5; D is uncertain. The length of the CDR3 is 16 residues. Trimming pared 5 bases from V and 2 bases from J, leaving 16 bases between. Germline V gene sequence: CDR1 MGHRA, CDR2 YSYEKL. This CDR3 reads CASSAKLVEGNQPQHF. The DNA of the CDR3 is TGCGCCAGCAGCGCGAAGTTGGTTGAAGGCAATCAGCCCCAGCATTTT.

This chain uses TRBV5-4 with TRBJ2-3, with 7 positions matching TRBD2. This CDR3 comprises 15 residues. J lost 0 bases, V lost 3 bases, and 4 bases had no gene match. Looked up from germline, CDR1 is SGHNT and CDR2 is YYREEE (reference sequence). The CDR3 coding sequence is TGTGCCAGCAGCTCCCTAGCGGTTAGCACAGATACGCAGTATTTT. Translated, it gives CASSSLAVSTDTQYF.

This chain links TRBV9 with TRBJ2-3; D uncertain. Germline V CDR1 and CDR2: SGDLS, YYNGEE. V was trimmed by 0 bases and J by 4 bases, leaving 9 bases between them. The length of the CDR3 is 14 residues. CDR3 loop: CASSVGGSPDTQYF. The CDR3 DNA reads TGTGCCAGCAGCGTAGGTGGTAGCCCAGATACGCAGTATTTT.

This sequence joins TRBV11-2 and TRBJ2-1, with D possibly being TRBD1 (5 bases). This CDR3 has 14 amino acids. Trimming took off 1 base at V and 5 bases at J, with 9 bases between the two ends. Looked up from germline, CDR1 is SGHAT and CDR2 is FQNNGV. CDR3 sequence: CASSLVIRDNEQFF. CDR3 DNA: TGTGCCAGCAGCTTAGTGATCAGGGACAATGAGCAGTTCTTC.

This chain connects TRBV29-1 to TRBJ2-5; 8 bases match TRBD2. The CDR3 has 13 amino acids. Germline V gene sequence: CDR1 SQVTM, CDR2 ANQGSEA. The trim removed 4 bases at V and 4 bases at J, leaving 5 bases unmatched. The CDR3 reads CSVVSLAGETQYF. CDR3 DNA sequence: TGCAGCGTTGTGTCCCTAGCGGGAGAGACCCAGTACTTC.

A single count supports this clone. Additional DNA sequences in this sample encode the identical CDR3. The gene calls are TRBV6-5 and TRBJ1-5, with D uncertain. The CDR3 length is 13 residues. Trimming shortened V by 2 bases and J by 6 bases, and 8 bases separated the two germline ends. Germline V gene lookup returns CDR1 MNHEY and CDR2 SVGAGI. In nucleotides, the CDR3 is TGTGCCAGCAGTTACGGTTCGGGTCAGCCCCAGCATTTT. Translated: CASSYGSGQPQHF.

The chain links TRBV27 to TRBJ2-1; D is possibly TRBD2 (6 bases). The CDR3 spans 15 residues. Germline V lookup: CDR1 MNHEY, CDR2 SMNVEV (reference sequence). V was shortened by 7 bases and J by 0 bases, with 13 bases between the two germline ends. CDR3 nucleotide sequence: TGTGCCAGCAACGAGCGGGCGAGCTCCTACAATGAGCAGTTCTTC. As protein: CASNERASSYNEQFF.

The chain employs TRBV2 and TRBJ1-4; no clear D gene. V gave up 3 bases and J gave up 1 base, with 9 bases separating them. The CDR3 has 15 amino acids. Germline V gene lookup returns CDR1 SNHLY and CDR2 FYNNEI. The CDR3 region is CASSDFRITNEKLFF. Here the CDR3 DNA reads TGTGCCAGCAGTGATTTCCGGATAACTAATGAAAAACTGTTTTTT.

The chain couples TRBV15 to TRBJ2-7; no definite D call. This CDR3 contains 14 residues. CDR1 and CDR2 from the germline V gene are LNHNV and YYDKDF (reference sequence). Deletions cut 2 bases from V and 1 base from J, with 9 bases between. The CDR3 DNA follows: TGTGCCACCAGCAGAACAGTTTCTTCCTACGAGCAGTACTTC. Its translation: CATSRTVSSYEQYF.

The chain couples TRBV27 to TRBJ2-1, with 7 bases aligning to TRBD1. Germline CDR1 is MNHEY and CDR2 is SMNVEV (reference sequence). Unmatched junction bases numbered 5, after V lost 4 bases and J lost 8 bases. This CDR3 is built from 13 residues. CDR3 residues: CASSSTGYHEQFF. The CDR3 nucleotides read TGTGCCAGCAGTTCGACAGGGTATCATGAGCAGTTCTTC.